This record concerns one T cell receptor (beta chain) sequence. This entry is derived from a study of Graves' ophthalmopathy and Graves' hyperthyroidism. Patients with other autoimmune diseases, uncontrolled infections, pregnancy or lactation were excluded. TCR beta CDR3 amplification used RNA transcripts. Second-round multiplex PCR followed a first-round RT-PCR using HTBI primers. Using its own MiXCR run on the multiplex PCR reads, TCRdb lists one record per CDR3 protein. The repertoire holds about 420,000 distinct CDR3 sequences, under 25% seen once, with 2.5% to 3% in the top ten. Germline V lookup: CDR1 DFQATT, CDR2 SNEGSKA (reference sequence). V dropped 3 bases and J dropped 5 bases, with 17 bases sitting between them. This CDR3 is 14 amino acids long.

Material for sequencing was peripheral blood. This clonotype was sampled from a woman between 18 and 29 years old with stable Graves' hyperthyroidism. This sequence joins TRBV20-1 and TRBJ2-7; the D call may be TRBD1 or TRBD2 (6 bases each). The CDR3 DNA reads as TGCAGTGCTAGTTCGGGGGCGCTTAAAAACGAGCAGTACTTC. The encoded protein is CSASSGALKNEQYF.